This T cell receptor beta chain was recorded in a study of shared clonotypes between healthy human individuals. Naivety among CD8 cells was defined by CD45RO negativity and positive CCR7 selection, thereby excluding terminally differentiated effector memory CD45RA+ cells. As concerns this clone: Other DNA sequences of this sample code for an identical CDR3.

TCRdb's copy holds only in-frame clones and misses some; the assay was immunoSEQ multiplex PCR. The table lists millions of clones, about 94% of them singletons, with around 1.1% in the top ten. This CDR3 contains 16 residues. Germline CDR1 and CDR2: MNHEY and SMNVEV (reference sequence). The junction had 12 bases not matched to a gene; V was cut back by 6 bases and J by 4 bases. The chain uses TRBV27 and TRBJ2-3; TRBD1 matches 8 bases. The TCR originated in a young man in good health. Sequences were obtained from naive CD8+ T cells sorted from blood. The CDR3 loop reads CASSLVGVRGPDTQYF. The CDR3 DNA reads TGTGCCAGCAGCCTCGTTGGGGTCAGGGGGCCAGATACGCAGTATTTT.